This TCR beta chain was captured in a study of T cell repertoires in cytomegalovirus infection (dated by TCRdb to about 2019). The study in broad terms: Donor HLA type was relevant to the analysis, because carriage of CMV infection together with the matching HLA type was indicated by public TCR beta signatures. Study-wide conclusions, independent of this receptor: Carriers of CMV infection plus the relevant HLA type were discriminated by the cumulative frequency of public TCR beta family members in the study cohort and in an independent roughly 340-donor cohort. The ex vivo response was dominated by HLA-C-restricted CMV-specific TCR beta clonotypes, which also provided the single most frequent clonotype in two of eight donors.

The listed sequencing device is Illumina HiSeq 1500. Starting from the raw public reads, TCRdb applied fastp trimming at Q25, assembled clones with MiXCR and retained in-frame beta chains. For every CDR3 protein sequence, its rows merge into one entry that carries the most common genes and DNA. Here the sample has about 190,000 distinct CDR3 sequences; under 30% occur a single time. The biggest ten clones account for approximately 30% of the sample. Only a few counts were recorded for this clonotype. Its antigen target is currently unknown. At one end, the junction sequence differs from germline, possibly due to a read error. CDR1 and CDR2 are drawn from the germline V gene (reference sequence): SSHAT, FNYEAQ. Reading from cysteine to phenylalanine, the CDR3 counts 16 amino acids. The read is trimmed to its CDR3 DNA, 48 bases read in frame from base 1.

Sequenced material: PBMCs. This clonotype originated in a human donor in good health (CMV status not recorded). Some clones in this sample may be carry-over from other donors' samples. The chain is made from TRBV7-7 and TRBJ2-1; perhaps TRBD1 is the D gene, with 6 bases matching. The CDR3 protein sequence reads: CASSPTGLSSYNEQFF. The DNA sequence is as follows: TGTGCTAGCAGCCCCACAGGGCTCTCCTCCTACAATGAGCAGTTCTTC.